Listed here are 31 T cell receptor beta chains from one sample, sequenced in a study of breast tumors, draining lymph nodes, adjacent tissues. TCRdb called the multiplex PCR reads again in MiXCR, with one record for every CDR3 protein. The table shows 270,000 or so distinct CDR3 sequences, with 30% occurring only once. Breast cancer patients provided tissue from their axillary draining lymph nodes. The sample consisted of axillary lymph node tissue. The source of these receptors is a female donor with breast cancer. Some clones in this sample may be carry-over from other donors' samples.

A remark on this clonotype: This may stem from a read error, because a much larger clone lies one nucleotide away. This chain links TRBV6-5 with TRBJ1-2, with D uncertain. The CDR3 sequence is 14 residues long. The germline gives CDR1 MNHEY, CDR2 SVGAGI. The DNA of the CDR3 is TGTGCCAGCAGTTACTCAGGCAGTGACTATGGCCACACCTTC. Translated: CASSYSGSDYGHTF.

The sample holds a few counts of this clonotype. One end of the junction is discordant with germline, which a read error may explain. DNA for the CDR3: TGTGCCAGCAGTCACTCGAACGGCGCCCGACATGGCTACACCTTC. This translates into CASSHSNGARHGYTF. The rearrangement links TRBV6-2 or TRBV6-3 to TRBJ1-2, with no clear D. Germline CDR1 MNHEY, CDR2 SVGEGT. The CDR3 is 15 amino acids.

This clonotype was counted many times. The genes are TRBV5-6 and TRBJ2-7; 8 positions match TRBD1. This CDR3 region has 16 residues. Germline V gene data show CDR1 as SGHDT and CDR2 as YYEEEE. The V gene end was trimmed by 3 bases and the J gene end by 0 bases; junction bases not matched to a gene: 8. In DNA, the CDR3 is TGTGCCAGCAGCTGGGCAGGGGGCAGAAGCTCCTACGAGCAGTACTTC. Translating it yields CASSWAGGRSSYEQYF.

The V and J genes are TRBV24-1 and TRBJ2-3, with no clear D. The CDR3 sequence is 14 residues long. Germline V gene data show CDR1 as KGHDR and CDR2 as SFDVKD. Between the trimmed V and J ends, which lost 9 bases and 11 bases, there was a span of 23 bases. The DNA for the CDR3 is TGTGCCACCCGCGTTAGAGGCCGGCACAATGAGCAGTATTTT. Translating gives CATRVRGRHNEQYF.

Concerning this clonotype itself: A much larger clone differs from this one at a single base, so this may be a read error. The conserved closing phenylalanine or tryptophan is absent in this CDR3, likely reflecting a read error. The genes are TRBV7-9 and TRBJ2-3; 11 nucleotides line up with TRBD2. The CDR3 contains 18 residues. V lost 1 base, J lost 3 bases, and 9 bases stayed unmatched. From germline, CDR1 is SEHNR and CDR2 FQNEAQ (reference sequence). CDR3 nucleotides: TGTGCCAGCAGCTTAGATCGTCGTTTAGCGGGAGGGACAGATACGCAGTATTTG. As protein: CASSLDRRLAGGTDTQYL.

This clonotype occurred many times. V and J are TRBV30 and TRBJ1-4; TRBD1 matches 10 bases. This CDR3 spans 14 amino acids. Losses at the gene ends were 0 bases for V and 7 bases for J; bases not matched to a gene: 2. Per germline, CDR1 GTSNPN and CDR2 SVGIG (reference sequence). The CDR3 DNA is TGTGCCTGGAGTGTCGGGACAGGGGCTGAAAAACTGTTTTTT. Encoded protein: CAWSVGTGAEKLFF.

CDR3 DNA sequence: TGTGCCAGCAGACTAGACAGGGTCAATGAGCAGTTCTTC. Translating it yields CASRLDRVNEQFF. The chain couples TRBV28 to TRBJ2-1, with 7 bases matching TRBD1. V shed 6 bases, J shed 6 bases, and the junction held 5 bases outside the gene matches. CDR3 length equals 13 residues. Germline CDR1 MDHEN, CDR2 SYDVKM.

This clonotype appeared once. The V call is TRBV7-8, the J call TRBJ1-1; tentatively, D is TRBD1 (5 bases). Trimming cost V 1 base and J 6 bases, with 12 bases left between them. CDR1 SGHVS and CDR2 FQNEAQ come from the germline V gene. This CDR3 region has 14 residues. The CDR3 spells CASSLVQAGSEAFF. In DNA form, the CDR3 reads TGTGCCAGCAGCTTAGTACAGGCAGGCTCTGAAGCTTTCTTT.

The V call is TRBV15, the J call TRBJ2-7; 9 bases map to TRBD1. With V trimmed by 6 bases and J by 4 bases, 7 bases remained unmatched. Germline-derived CDR1 and CDR2 are LNHNV and YYDKDF (reference sequence). The CDR3 sequence is 14 residues long. The CDR3 is CATRYDRGDYEQYF. The CDR3 DNA sequence: TGTGCCACCAGATACGACAGGGGGGATTACGAGCAGTACTTC.

Remarks on this clonotype: This may stem from a read error, because a much larger clone lies one nucleotide away. V is TRBV20-1 and J is TRBJ2-7; D is perhaps TRBD1 (6 bases). Germline CDR1 and CDR2: DFQATT and SNEGSKA (reference sequence). Trimming took off 0 bases at V and 5 bases at J, with 17 bases between the two ends. CDR3 length equals 15 residues. The CDR3 region is CSAREPGTLAHEQYF. CDR3 nucleotides: TGCAGTGCTAGAGAACCGGGGACACTGGCCCACGAGCAGTACTTC.

This clonotype was picked up many times. This chain joins TRBV4-2 and TRBJ2-2; the match to TRBD2 covers 7 bases. From germline, CDR1 is LGHNA and CDR2 YNFKEQ. Trimming removed 0 bases from V and 7 bases from J; junction bases left unmatched: 8. This CDR3 has 16 amino acids. The CDR3 protein is CASSQEYPGGSGELFF. CDR3 DNA: TGTGCCAGCAGCCAAGAGTATCCGGGAGGAAGCGGGGAGCTGTTTTTT.

This clonotype was picked up many times. The chain couples TRBV11-1 to TRBJ2-2, with D perhaps TRBD1 or TRBD2 (5 bases each). This CDR3 is built from 15 residues. V was pared by 5 bases and J by 6 bases, with 16 bases between. Per germline, CDR1 SGHAT and CDR2 FQDESV (reference sequence). CDR3 sequence reads: CASSVGTSEAGELFF. CDR3 sequence (DNA): TGTGCCAGCAGCGTTGGGACCTCTGAAGCCGGGGAGCTGTTTTTT.

This clonotype was found many times. This rearrangement joins TRBV20-1 to TRBJ1-5, with 8 bases matching TRBD1. The germline CDR1 and CDR2 sequences are DFQATT and SNEGSKA (reference sequence). The V gene end was trimmed by 1 base and the J gene end by 6 bases; junction bases not matched to a gene: 8. This CDR3 has 15 residues. Written as DNA, the CDR3 is TGCAGTGCTAGAGTCAAGGACAGGGAAAGTCAGCCCCAGCATTTT. This sequence encodes CSARVKDRESQPQHF.

This clonotype showed up many times. V is TRBV10-1 and J is TRBJ2-1; maybe TRBD1 (5 bases). The germline V gene encodes CDR1 WNHNN and CDR2 SYGVQD (reference sequence). V was clipped by 3 bases and J by 8 bases, with 17 bases between them. The CDR3 covers 15 residues. The CDR3 here is CASSDNQGLRHEQFF. The DNA of the CDR3 is TGCGCCAGCAGTGATAACCAGGGTTTAAGGCATGAGCAGTTCTTC.

The table lists this clonotype with many counts. The chain carries TRBV5-1 and TRBJ2-1; TRBD1 matches at 7 bases. The CDR3 has 13 residues. Germline assignment: CDR1 SGHRS and CDR2 YFSETQ. With V trimmed by 4 bases and J by 5 bases, 3 bases remained unmatched. Here the CDR3 reads CASSEGQNNEQFF. CDR3 nucleotides: TGCGCCAGCAGCGAGGGACAGAACAATGAGCAGTTCTTC.

About this clonotype itself: Mismatch with germline at one junction end may stem from a read error. V usage is TRBV9 and J usage is TRBJ2-6; tentatively, D is TRBD1 (6 bases). The germline gives CDR1 SGDLS, CDR2 YYNGEE. CDR3 length equals 17 residues. CDR3 loop: CASSVGTDGSGATVPTF. CDR3 sequence (DNA): TGTGCCAGCAGCGTAGGGACAGATGGCTCTGGGGCCACCGTCCCGACTTTC.

This chain connects TRBV20-1 to TRBJ2-4; unclear D gene. The CDR3 runs 14 residues. Germline V lookup: CDR1 DFQATT, CDR2 SNEGSKA (reference sequence). V was clipped by 0 bases and J by 2 bases, with 8 bases between them. CDR3 coding DNA: TGCAGTGCTAGAGATTTAGCAACCAAAAACATTCAGTACTTC. As protein: CSARDLATKNIQYF.

Of note for this clonotype: This clone may be a read error of a much larger clone one base away. The chain has TRBV6-1 and TRBJ1-2; D not resolved. CDR3 length: 11 residues. Germline V gene sequence: CDR1 MNHNS, CDR2 SASEGT. The CDR3 loop reads CASMANNGYTF. CDR3 nucleotides: TGTGCCAGCATGGCTAACAATGGCTACACCTTC.

This clonotype was seen ten or more times. The chain is built from TRBV19 and TRBJ1-2; D ambiguous. The CDR3 has 11 amino acids. Per germline, CDR1 LNHDA and CDR2 SQIVND (reference sequence). V lost 3 bases and J 4 bases, leaving 3 bases between the germline ends. The CDR3 DNA is TGTGCCAGTAGTATTGCCTATGGCTACACCTTC. This encodes CASSIAYGYTF.

This clonotype was found many times. The chain uses TRBV7-2 and TRBJ1-3; D ambiguous. Trimming pared 4 bases from V and 4 bases from J, leaving 8 bases between. CDR3 length equals 13 residues. Per germline, CDR1 SGHTA and CDR2 FQGNSA. CDR3 region: CASSSQQGNTIYF. CDR3 coding DNA: TGTGCCAGCAGCTCACAACAGGGAAACACCATATATTTT.

This clonotype occurred many times. V is TRBV9 and J is TRBJ2-7; D might be TRBD1 (6 bases). Germline loops: CDR1 SGDLS, CDR2 YYNGEE. This CDR3 has 14 amino acids. Trimming stripped 4 bases from V and 5 bases from J, with 16 bases between. CDR3 in amino acids: CASSKEQGWNEQYF. The CDR3 nucleotides read TGTGCCAGCAGCAAAGAACAGGGTTGGAACGAGCAGTACTTC.

This clonotype has at least ten counts. The chain joins TRBV5-6 to TRBJ1-4; D may be TRBD1 (6 bases). This CDR3 is 13 amino acids long. V lost 3 bases to trimming and J lost 8 bases, with 11 bases between them. Germline V CDR1 and CDR2: SGHDT, YYEEEE. Here the CDR3 DNA reads TGTGCCAGCAGCTCCTACAGGGTCGAAAAACTGTTTTTT. It codes for CASSSYRVEKLFF.

This clonotype was counted only a few times. A much more abundant neighbour one base away suggests this may be a read error. The genes are TRBV12-3 or TRBV12-4 and TRBJ2-3, with a possible D match to TRBD1 (5 bases). CDR3 length: 16 amino acids. The germline V and J ends were trimmed by 5 bases and 2 bases, with 17 bases remaining between them. CDR3 sequence (DNA): TGTGCCAGCAGTAGCTGGACAAAAGGGTCCACAGATACGCAGTATTTT. The encoded protein is CASSSWTKGSTDTQYF.

Concerning this clonotype itself: Without the conserved terminal phenylalanine or tryptophan, this CDR3 likely stems from a read error. The V and J genes are TRBV11-2 and TRBJ2-2; TRBD2 aligns across 7 bases. Germline CDR1 reads SGHAT; CDR2 reads FQNNGV. The length of the CDR3 is 13 residues. DNA of the CDR3: TGTGCCAGCGGCTTAGATCTGGGGGGGGGGCTGTTTTGT. Encoded protein: CASGLDLGGGLFC.

Many counts were recorded for this clonotype. This rearrangement joins TRBV5-1 to TRBJ2-1; D not resolved. V shed 0 bases and J shed 1 base, with 8 bases lying between them. Germline loops: CDR1 SGHRS, CDR2 YFSETQ. This CDR3 region has 15 residues. Here the CDR3 DNA reads TGCGCCAGCAGCTTGGCCGAGAGTTCCTACAATGAGCAGTTCTTC. Translation: CASSLAESSYNEQFF.

This clonotype was seen at least ten times. The chain links TRBV19 to TRBJ2-7; TRBD2 aligns across 7 bases. The CDR3 has 15 residues. The V gene end was trimmed by 5 bases and the J gene end by 2 bases; junction bases not matched to a gene: 9. Germline assignment: CDR1 LNHDA and CDR2 SQIVND (reference sequence). In DNA form, the CDR3 reads TGTGCCAGTAGTGGGGAGGGAGAAGGCCCCTACGAGCAGTACTTC. Protein: CASSGEGEGPYEQYF.

In regard to this clonotype: The junction departs from germline at one end; a sequencing error may be responsible. The chain combines TRBV3-1 with TRBJ2-7, with a tentative D call TRBD2 (6 bases). Looked up from germline, CDR1 is LGHDT and CDR2 is YNNKEL (reference sequence). The CDR3 has 13 residues. The CDR3 DNA sequence: TGTGCCAGCAGCCGGTACGGGAGCTACGGGCAGTACTTC. This encodes CASSRYGSYGQYF.

This clonotype came up many times. In DNA, the CDR3 is TGTGCCAGCAGTACCCGACAGGTATATGGCTACACCTTC. The encoded protein is CASSTRQVYGYTF. This chain joins TRBV12-3 or TRBV12-4 and TRBJ1-2, with a weak D call TRBD1 (6 bases). This CDR3 spans 13 amino acids. V lost 5 bases and J 5 bases, leaving 12 bases between the germline ends.

This clonotype has just a few counts. This rearrangement joins TRBV6-5 to TRBJ2-7, with 10 positions matching TRBD2. Looked up from germline, CDR1 is MNHEY and CDR2 is SVGAGI. The CDR3 extends over 16 amino acids. V dropped 0 bases and J dropped 6; count of bases not matched to a gene: 8. The DNA of the CDR3 is TGTGCCAGCAGTTACTCGAGGACTAGCGGACGAGGCGAGCAGTACTTC. This sequence encodes CASSYSRTSGRGEQYF.

This clonotype was seen more than once but under ten times. This may arise from a read error, as a much more abundant clone is one base away. The chain joins TRBV11-3 to TRBJ2-7; D is possibly TRBD1 (5 bases). The CDR3 has 13 residues. V was cut by 3 bases and J by 6 bases, with 12 bases left in between. Looked up from germline, CDR1 is SGHNT and CDR2 is YENEEA. The CDR3 loop reads CASSLGRLSEQYF. Written as DNA, the CDR3 is TGTGCCAGCAGCTTGGGGCGGCTCTCCGAGCAGTACTTC.

This clonotype was recorded many times. The V and J genes are TRBV7-9 and TRBJ2-5; weak D call: TRBD2 (5 bases). Germline V gives CDR1 SEHNR, CDR2 FQNEAQ (reference sequence). V was cut by 4 bases and J by 3 bases, with 15 bases left in between. This CDR3 contains 15 residues. The CDR3 here is CASSSHPLGEETQYF. In DNA, the CDR3 is TGTGCCAGCAGCTCCCACCCCCTCGGGGAAGAGACCCAGTACTTC.